The present T cell receptor (beta chain) was sequenced within a study of shared clonotypes between healthy human individuals. Study as a whole: CD4 naive and CD4 memory each took three plates per donor, while CD8 naive took two and CD8 memory one.

Worth noting for this clone: The antigen is undetermined.

The assay used deep level. Libraries were prepared by immunoSEQ multiplex PCR; TCRdb keeps only in-frame clonotypes and omits some of them. The data show hundreds of thousands of clones, about 98% seen once. Trimming removed 0 bases from V and 3 bases from J, with 9 bases in between. The CDR3 is made up of 15 amino acids. CDR1 is MNHEY, CDR2 SMNVEV, per germline (reference sequence). Findings of the study overall: The four-donor shared clonotypes exceeded non-shared clonotypes in generation probability, with non-shared ones scoring lower.

As defined, naive CD8 cells were CD45RO-negative and positively selected for CCR7, with terminally differentiated effector memory CD45RA+ cells excluded. Nashville, Tennessee was home to all donors, each a Caucasian adult. V is TRBV27 and J is TRBJ2-1; D is uncertain. This sequence originates from a man aged 25-45 years in good health. Sequencing used naive CD8+ T cells sorted from blood. CDR3 residues: CASSLSSENYNEQFF. The CDR3 DNA is TGTGCCAGCAGTTTATCGTCCGAAAACTACAATGAGCAGTTCTTC.